What follows are 27 T cell receptor beta chains derived from one specimen sequenced in a study of blood T cell repertoires in COVID-19. Produced via immunoSEQ multiplex PCR; TCRdb's table is partial and in-frame only. The table shows under 300,000 clones, with more than 70% occurring only once. Sequencing was performed on peripheral blood. These TCRs come from a woman in her thirties or forties who had recovered from COVID-19.

The rearrangement uses TRBV7-2 and TRBJ2-3, with 8 bases aligning to TRBD2. V dropped 5 bases and J dropped 1; count of bases not matched to a gene: 14. Germline values: CDR1 SGHTA, CDR2 FQGNSA. The CDR3 loop spans 18 amino acids. The CDR3 bases are TGTGCCAGCAGCCAATGGGCCGATAGCGGGGATGGCACAGATACGCAGTATTTT. This codes for CASSQWADSGDGTDTQYF.

V is TRBV5-6 and J is TRBJ2-2, with D tentatively TRBD2 (7 bases). CDR1 and CDR2 (germline): SGHDT, YYEEEE. V lost 5 bases and J 2 bases, leaving 16 bases between the germline ends. This CDR3 comprises 16 residues. CDR3 coding DNA: TGTGCCAGCAGTCGGCTGGGGGGGCTCAACACCGGGGAGCTGTTTTTT. It specifies CASSRLGGLNTGELFF.

This clone was picked up one time. The rearrangement uses TRBV19 and TRBJ2-3; 10 nucleotides match TRBD1. Losses at the gene ends were 7 bases for V and 2 bases for J; bases not matched to a gene: 9. The germline CDR1 and CDR2 sequences are LNHDA and SQIVND (reference sequence). This CDR3 spans 16 amino acids. CDR3: CASNPGQGPLTDTQYF. The CDR3 nucleotides read TGTGCCAGTAACCCGGGACAGGGGCCCCTCACAGATACGCAGTATTTT. Full variable domain (remainder filled in from reference TRBV19 and TRBJ2-3): DGGITQSPKYLFRKEGQNVTLSCEQNLNHDAMYWYRQDPGQGLRLIYYSQIVNDFQKGDIAEGYSVSREKKESFPLTVTSAQKNPTAFYLCASNPGQGPLTDTQYFGPGTRLTVL.

The table lists this clone with a few counts. J is TRBJ2-7 and V is TRBV19; 7 bases fit TRBD2. CDR1 and CDR2 (germline): LNHDA, SQIVND (reference sequence). CDR3 size: 13 residues. Trimming cost V 7 bases and J 3 bases; bases outside gene matches: 6. The CDR3 loop is CASILGEGYEQYF. The CDR3 region has the DNA TGTGCCAGTATCTTGGGGGAGGGCTACGAGCAGTACTTC.

The gene calls are TRBV7-2 and TRBJ2-7, with D possibly matching TRBD1 (6 bases). The CDR3 totals 15 residues. Trimming removed 5 bases from V and 0 bases from J, with 14 bases in between. Germline assignment: CDR1 SGHTA and CDR2 FQGNSA. In nucleotides, the CDR3 is TGTGCCAGCAGCCCGGGACAACAAACCTCCTACGAGCAGTACTTC. It specifies CASSPGQQTSYEQYF.

This chain connects TRBV5-5 to TRBJ1-2; D might be TRBD1 (5 bases). There are 14 residues in the CDR3. The V gene lost 0 bases and the J gene lost 0 bases, with 6 bases spanning the gap. Germline values: CDR1 SGHKS, CDR2 YYEKEE (reference sequence). DNA for the CDR3: TGTGCCAGCAGCTTGGTAGGGGCTAACTATGGCTACACCTTC. Its protein product is CASSLVGANYGYTF. The full variable domain, completed using reference TRBV5-5 and TRBJ1-2, is DAGVTQSPTHLIKTRGQQVTLRCSPISGHKSVSWYQQVLGQGPQFIFQYYEKEERGRGNFPDRFSARQFPNYSSELNVNALLLGDSALYLCASSLVGANYGYTFGSGTRLTVV.

The chain uses TRBV5-1 and TRBJ2-7; D is possibly TRBD2 (6 bases). Germline lookup yields CDR1 SGHRS and CDR2 YFSETQ. The CDR3 covers 15 residues. V shed 5 bases and J shed 5 bases, with 20 bases lying between them. CDR3: CASRRRGLPSDEQYF. In nucleotides, the CDR3 is TGCGCCAGCAGGAGAAGAGGACTACCGTCGGACGAGCAGTACTTC.

V usage is TRBV7-9 and J usage is TRBJ1-2; 8 bases are a match to TRBD1. Germline CDR1 is SEHNR and CDR2 is FQNEAQ (reference sequence). With V trimmed by 1 base and J by 7 bases, 11 bases remained unmatched. This CDR3 has 16 amino acids. CDR3 bases: TGTGCCAGCAGCTTAGTGTCAGGGGGCGGATCTGTTGGCTACACCTTC. Amino acid sequence: CASSLVSGGGSVGYTF.

V and J are TRBV6-2 or TRBV6-3 and TRBJ2-7, with TRBD2 matching 7 bases. Germline V gene sequence: CDR1 MNHEY, CDR2 SVGEGT. The CDR3 sequence is 14 residues long. V dropped 4 bases and J dropped 0; count of bases not matched to a gene: 3. CDR3 sequence (DNA): TGTGCCAGCAGTTGGACTAGACCCTCCTACGAGCAGTACTTC. This translates into CASSWTRPSYEQYF.

This chain joins TRBV24-1 and TRBJ2-6; 9 nucleotides align to TRBD1. V shed 10 bases, J shed 2 bases, and the junction held 8 bases outside the gene matches. Germline CDR1 KGHDR, CDR2 SFDVKD. The CDR3 runs 16 residues. The CDR3 DNA sequence: TGTGCCACACAGGGGGCGAAGTTCCCTGGGGCCAACGTCCTGACTTTC. It encodes CATQGAKFPGANVLTF.

CDR3 protein: CASSLTGDYGYTF. CDR3 DNA: TGTGCCAGCAGCTTGACAGGGGACTATGGCTACACCTTC. This chain connects TRBV5-5 to TRBJ1-2, with TRBD1 identical over 7 bases. The length of the CDR3 is 13 residues. Germline V gives CDR1 SGHKS, CDR2 YYEKEE (reference sequence). J lost 3 bases, V lost 1 base, and 0 bases had no gene match.

This chain joins TRBV28 and TRBJ2-7, with 8 bases lining up with TRBD1. The CDR3 has 14 residues. Germline V gene data show CDR1 as MDHEN and CDR2 as SYDVKM. J lost 1 base, V lost 8 bases, and 7 bases had no gene match. The DNA of the CDR3 is TGTGCCAGCCAAGGACAGGGATCATCCTACGAGCAGTACTTC. Its translation: CASQGQGSSYEQYF.

V is TRBV6-6 and J is TRBJ2-5, with D perhaps matching TRBD2 (7 bases). CDR1 is MNHNY, CDR2 SVGAGI, per germline (reference sequence). The ends were cut back, 7 bases at V and 7 bases at J, with 22 bases in the middle. This CDR3 is built from 15 residues. The CDR3 loop is CASITGGPVGGTQYF. CDR3 bases: TGTGCCAGCATCACCGGGGGGCCGGTAGGTGGGACCCAGTACTTC.

A single count supports this clone. The chain couples TRBV5-8 to TRBJ2-5, with 11 bases aligning to TRBD1. V was pared by 5 bases and J by 2 bases, with 8 bases of the junction left unmatched. CDR1 is SGHTS and CDR2 is YDEGEE in the germline V gene. The CDR3 runs to 16 residues. The CDR3 DNA follows: TGTGCCAGCAGTTTTAACCGGGACAGGGGGCAAGAGACCCAGTACTTC. Protein product: CASSFNRDRGQETQYF.

V is TRBV6-5 and J is TRBJ2-7; TRBD1 matches at 9 bases. This CDR3 has 14 amino acids. The V gene's germline CDR1 is MNHEY and CDR2 SVGAGI. Unmatched junction bases numbered 6, after V lost 7 bases and J lost 2 bases. This chain's CDR3 is CASKWTGETYEQYF. CDR3 coding DNA: TGTGCCAGCAAATGGACAGGGGAAACCTACGAGCAGTACTTC.

The chain couples TRBV5-1 to TRBJ2-3; possibly TRBD2 for D (7 bases). Germline-derived CDR1 and CDR2 are SGHRS and YFSETQ. Trimming removed 0 bases at V and 7 bases at J, with 21 bases between. The CDR3 spans 17 residues. The CDR3 DNA reads as TGCGCCAGCAGCTTGGGCGGGGGCCGATCCGGGAGGTATACGCAGTATTTT. Translating it yields CASSLGGGRSGRYTQYF.

The CDR3 loop is CASRPVSGGQPQHF. The DNA for the CDR3 is TGTGCCAGCAGACCCGTTTCGGGTGGACAGCCCCAGCATTTT. The V gene is TRBV6-5, the J gene TRBJ1-5; no reliable D call. Per germline, CDR1 MNHEY and CDR2 SVGAGI. This CDR3 is built from 14 residues. Trimming shortened V by 6 bases and J by 7 bases, and 16 bases separated the two germline ends.

The chain carries TRBV3-1 (or the pseudogene TRBV3-2) and TRBJ1-3; maybe TRBD1 (5 bases). Trimming took 4 bases from V and 3 from J, leaving 10 bases between them. The CDR3 consists of 14 residues. Germline V lookup: CDR1 LGHDT, CDR2 YNNKEL (reference sequence). This chain's CDR3 is CASSPQQDGNTIYF. The DNA of the CDR3 is TGTGCCAGCAGCCCGCAACAGGATGGAAACACCATATATTTT.

V and J are TRBV3-1 (or the pseudogene TRBV3-2) and TRBJ2-3; possibly TRBD1 for D (5 bases). CDR1 is LGHDT and CDR2 is YNNKEL in the germline V gene (reference sequence). Trimming shortened V by 1 base and J by 0 bases, and 14 bases separated the two germline ends. The CDR3 consists of 17 residues. In DNA form, the CDR3 reads TGTGCCAGCAGCCAAGGTCGTTACAGGTCGAGCACAGATACGCAGTATTTT. This encodes CASSQGRYRSSTDTQYF.

The V call is TRBV7-2, the J call TRBJ1-3; D is unresolved. The CDR3 extends over 15 amino acids. The germline V gene encodes CDR1 SGHTA and CDR2 FQGNSA. Trimming took 1 base from V and 0 from J, leaving 7 bases between them. CDR3 sequence reads: CASSLVPVSGNTIYF. The DNA of the CDR3 is TGTGCCAGCAGCTTAGTTCCGGTCTCTGGAAACACCATATATTTT.

This rearrangement joins TRBV21-1 to TRBJ2-5; TRBD2 is taken as the D call from the table, unchecked against the DNA. TRBV21-1 is an annotated pseudogene. The CDR3 length is 16 residues. CDR3 residues: CASSKAERGAEGTQYF. The CDR3 bases are TGTGCCAGCAGCAAAGCGGAGCGGGGGGCCGAGGGGACCCAGTACTTC.

CDR3 nucleotide sequence: TGTGCCAGCAGTTACTCGAGTCTAGCGGGAGGCTACGAGCAGTACTTC. Its translation is CASSYSSLAGGYEQYF. V and J are TRBV6-2 or TRBV6-3 and TRBJ2-7; TRBD2 aligns across 11 bases. Germline CDR1 MNHEY, CDR2 SVGEGT. J was trimmed by 3 bases and V by 0 bases; bases with no gene match: 4. CDR3 length: 16 residues.

This clone was detected only once. The V and J genes are TRBV7-2 and TRBJ1-2; D gene uncertain. The V gene lost 4 bases and the J gene lost 8 bases, with 20 bases spanning the gap. The germline V gene has CDR1 SGHTA and CDR2 FQGNSA. The CDR3 consists of 15 residues. CDR3 nucleotides: TGTGCCAGCAGCTCTTCTTTCCGGGAGCGATCGGGCTACACCTTC. Protein product: CASSSSFRERSGYTF.

This clone was seen a handful of times. The chain uses TRBV7-9 and TRBJ2-2, with D maybe TRBD1 (6 bases). Germline V gives CDR1 SEHNR, CDR2 FQNEAQ (reference sequence). The CDR3 length is 15 residues. V shed 5 bases and J shed 5 bases, with 15 bases lying between them. The CDR3 coding sequence is TGTGCCAGCAGCGAATCGAACACAGGGACCGGGGAGCTGTTTTTT. Its protein is CASSESNTGTGELFF.

This chain joins TRBV6-2 or TRBV6-3 and TRBJ2-7; TRBD2 agrees at 13 bases. The CDR3 length is 21 residues. Germline assignment: CDR1 MNHEY and CDR2 SVGEGT. The V gene end was trimmed by 0 bases and the J gene end by 3 bases; junction bases not matched to a gene: 17. This CDR3 reads CASSYSPTSGRARGSSYEQYF. In DNA form, the CDR3 reads TGTGCCAGCAGTTACTCCCCTACTAGCGGGAGGGCCCGAGGGAGTAGCTACGAGCAGTACTTC.

The rearrangement links TRBV19 to TRBJ1-5, with D uncertain. CDR1 and CDR2 (germline): LNHDA, SQIVND (reference sequence). The CDR3 spans 14 residues. V lost 3 bases, J lost 3 bases, and 9 bases lay in between. The CDR3 reads CASSILAANQPQHF. The CDR3 DNA follows: TGTGCCAGTAGTATTTTAGCGGCCAATCAGCCCCAGCATTTT.

The gene calls are TRBV10-3 and TRBJ2-7, with D hard to call. The V end lost 2 bases, the J end lost 3 bases, and 5 bases lay between the germline ends. CDR1 is ENHRY and CDR2 is SYGVKD in the germline V gene. The CDR3 is made up of 12 amino acids. CDR3 residues: CAISEGSYEQYF. Written as DNA, the CDR3 is TGTGCCATCAGTGAGGGTAGCTACGAGCAGTACTTC.